The sequence of this T cell receptor (beta chain) was determined in a study of blood T cell repertoires in COVID-19. The overall study: The United States, Italy and Spain were the sources of the acute and convalescent COVID-19 samples. T cells, B-cell-depleted T cells, or PBMCs provided the cDNA or gDNA that served as material.

A Seattle source enrolled patients during active infection and followed them longitudinally. There are 11 residues in the CDR3. Trimming stripped 7 bases from V and 2 bases from J, with 5 bases between. Authors' processing steps: Counts of nucleated cells, estimated from reference gene primer amplification, were obtained. Assay: immunoSEQ multiplex PCR; the TCRdb copy retains only in-frame clones and omits some. V, J and clone size were drawn from that table, and D and trimming were deduced from the DNA. Of 85,000 to 100,000 clones listed, 81% are singletons. J is TRBJ1-1 and V is TRBV12-3 or TRBV12-4; unclear D gene. Sequenced sample: peripheral blood. The sequence derives from a man older than 75 with COVID-19, enrolled during active disease. As DNA, the CDR3 is TGTGCCAGCAAACTAAACACTGAAGCTTTCTTT. Amino acid sequence: CASKLNTEAFF.